These 2 T cell receptor beta chains were all obtained from the same sample, sequenced in a study of blood T cells in healthy people across ages. Then a second PCR, running about 6 to 12 cycles, was carried out with a sample-barcoded 5' primer and a J-beta primer mix. TCRdb called the 5' RACE reads again in MiXCR, with one record for every CDR3 protein. The sample records around 750,000 distinct CDR3 sequences, 40% to 65% being singletons. Sequencing used blood. The receptors stem from a man at least 80 years old in good health.

This clonotype was observed a few times. The V call is TRBV12-3 or TRBV12-4, the J call TRBJ2-1; TRBD2 agrees at 11 bases. The V and J ends lost 8 bases and 9 bases, in that order; junction bases with no gene match: 6. The CDR3 sequence is 13 residues long. Here the CDR3 reads CASSLAGGTEQFF. The CDR3, as DNA: TGTGCCAGCTCCTTAGCGGGAGGGACTGAGCAGTTCTTC.

The genes are TRBV15 and TRBJ2-7; 11 nucleotides match TRBD2. The CDR3 extends over 16 amino acids. Losses at the gene ends were 3 bases for V and 5 bases for J; bases not matched to a gene: 9. CDR1 is LNHNV, CDR2 YYDKDF, per germline (reference sequence). The CDR3 spells CATSSKLAGVRNEQYF. CDR3 in DNA: TGTGCCACCAGCAGTAAACTAGCGGGAGTAAGGAACGAGCAGTACTTC.